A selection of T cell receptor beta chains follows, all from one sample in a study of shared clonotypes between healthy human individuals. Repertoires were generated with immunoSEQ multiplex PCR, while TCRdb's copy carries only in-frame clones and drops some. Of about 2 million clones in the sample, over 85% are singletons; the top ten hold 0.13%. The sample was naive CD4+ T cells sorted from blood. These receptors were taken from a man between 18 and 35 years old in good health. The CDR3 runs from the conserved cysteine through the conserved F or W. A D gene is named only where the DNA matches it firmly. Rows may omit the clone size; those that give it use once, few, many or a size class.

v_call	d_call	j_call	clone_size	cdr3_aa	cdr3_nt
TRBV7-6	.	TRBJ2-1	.	CASSWGTSGALGSSYNEQFF	TGTGCCAGCAGCTGGGGGACTTCGGGGGCCTTGGGGAGCTCCTACAATGAGCAGTTCTTC
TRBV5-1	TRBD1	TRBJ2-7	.	CASSLGPDRGSEQYF	TGCGCCAGCAGCTTGGGACCGGACAGGGGTTCCGAGCAGTACTTC
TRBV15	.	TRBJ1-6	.	CATSRDSLISPLHF	TGTGCCACCAGCAGGGACAGCTTAATATCACCCCTCCACTTT
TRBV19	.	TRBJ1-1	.	CASTAGDRRYTEAFF	TGTGCCAGTACCGCGGGGGACCGGAGGTACACTGAAGCTTTCTTT
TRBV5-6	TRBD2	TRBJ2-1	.	CASSLLLAGDNEQFF	TGTGCCAGCAGCTTATTACTAGCGGGAGACAATGAGCAGTTCTTC
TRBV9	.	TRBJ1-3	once	CASSVTDSGNTIYF	TGTGCCAGCAGCGTCACAGACTCTGGAAACACCATATATTTT
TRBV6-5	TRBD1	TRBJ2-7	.	CASRLTGTADEQYF	TGTGCCAGCCGGCTGACCGGGACAGCGGACGAGCAGTACTTC
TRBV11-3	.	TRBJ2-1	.	CASSYRGREDNEQFF	TGTGCCAGCAGCTACAGGGGGCGGGAGGACAATGAGCAGTTCTTC
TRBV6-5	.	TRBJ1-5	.	CASRQTLGGNQPQHF	TGTGCCAGCAGACAGACCTTGGGGGGCAATCAGCCCCAGCATTTT
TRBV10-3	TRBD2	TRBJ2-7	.	CATAGAVNTYEQYF	TGTGCCACTGCGGGAGCAGTAAACACCTACGAGCAGTACTTC
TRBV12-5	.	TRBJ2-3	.	CASGSVSEQYF	TGTGCTAGTGGTTCCGTGAGCGAGCAGTATTTT
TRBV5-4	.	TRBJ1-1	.	CASSLANPGDTEAFF	TGTGCCAGCAGCTTGGCGAACCCGGGTGACACTGAAGCTTTCTTT
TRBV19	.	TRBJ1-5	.	CASSISKGRGNQPQHF	TGTGCCAGTAGTATATCCAAGGGAAGGGGCAATCAGCCCCAGCATTTT